A selection of T cell receptor beta chains follows, all from one sample in a study of T-cell reconstitution after alpha-beta-depleted transplantation in children. MiXCR was run by TCRdb on the PCR reads, yielding one entry per CDR3 protein. Among roughly 500,000 distinct CDR3 sequences listed, around a third were seen once. The sequencing used PBMCs from the stem cell graft donor, collected from the stem cell graft. All receptors derive from a human donor who donated a stem cell graft to a child with aplastic anemia. Each CDR3 is given with its conserved first and last residue.

v_call	j_call	cdr3_aa
TRBV10-1	TRBJ2-1	CASSRDKYNEQFF
TRBV20-1	TRBJ1-1	CSATPTGALLNTEAFF
TRBV4-3	TRBJ1-2	CASSQDRNGPLGWGYTF
TRBV7-9	TRBJ2-1	CASSLGQINEQFF
TRBV7-2	TRBJ2-5	CASSLAGQGVGETQYF
TRBV12-3/TRBV12-4	TRBJ2-5	CASSFLGPQETQYF
TRBV12-3/TRBV12-4	TRBJ2-7	CASTGTGVHEQYF
TRBV5-4	TRBJ1-1	CASSQGRITNTEAFF
TRBV29-1	TRBJ1-2	CSVDLGQGHGYTF
TRBV6-6	TRBJ1-3	CASGTGNTIYF
TRBV7-2	TRBJ2-4	CASSVLSGTGVRNIQYF
TRBV7-8	TRBJ2-3	CASSLYGRMETDTQYF
TRBV2	TRBJ2-3	CASREHRGGADTQYF
TRBV7-6	TRBJ2-7	CASSLSTQGFEQYF